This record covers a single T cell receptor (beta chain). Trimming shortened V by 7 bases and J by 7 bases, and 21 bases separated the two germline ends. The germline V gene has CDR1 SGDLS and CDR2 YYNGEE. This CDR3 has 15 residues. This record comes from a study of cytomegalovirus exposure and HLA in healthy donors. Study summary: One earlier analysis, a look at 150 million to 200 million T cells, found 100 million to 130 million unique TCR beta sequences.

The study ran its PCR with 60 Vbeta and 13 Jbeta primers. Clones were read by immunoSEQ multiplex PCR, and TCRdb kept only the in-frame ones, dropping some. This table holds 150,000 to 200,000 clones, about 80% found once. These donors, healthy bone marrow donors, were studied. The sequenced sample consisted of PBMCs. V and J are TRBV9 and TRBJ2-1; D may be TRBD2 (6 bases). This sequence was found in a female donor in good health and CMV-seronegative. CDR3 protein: CASPFRGGKGNEQFF. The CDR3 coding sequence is TGTGCCAGCCCTTTTAGGGGCGGGAAGGGGAATGAGCAGTTCTTC.